This record looks at one T cell receptor (beta chain) sequence and its context. What it binds is not known. Using its own MiXCR run on the RT-PCR reads, TCRdb lists one record per CDR3 protein. The sample carries around 200,000 distinct CDR3 sequences, 14% recorded once. This sample was included in a study of response to subunit inactivated influenza vaccine. Study-wide results and limits: There was a suggestion from the authors that each seasonal influenza vaccination recruits few new T cells.

The CDR3 has 15 amino acids. V gave up 6 bases and J gave up 4 bases, with 19 bases separating them. In germline, CDR1 is SEHNR, CDR2 FQNEAQ (reference sequence). This TCR derives from a man in his fifties who received an inactivated influenza vaccine. Here the sequenced sample was CD8+ T cells sorted from PBMCs, taken 4 to 6 days after vaccination. The chain has TRBV7-9 and TRBJ2-7; D is possibly TRBD2 (6 bases). The CDR3 loop is CASSISGSLGYEQYF. The CDR3 coding sequence is TGTGCCAGCAGTATTTCCGGGAGCTTAGGGTACGAGCAGTACTTC.